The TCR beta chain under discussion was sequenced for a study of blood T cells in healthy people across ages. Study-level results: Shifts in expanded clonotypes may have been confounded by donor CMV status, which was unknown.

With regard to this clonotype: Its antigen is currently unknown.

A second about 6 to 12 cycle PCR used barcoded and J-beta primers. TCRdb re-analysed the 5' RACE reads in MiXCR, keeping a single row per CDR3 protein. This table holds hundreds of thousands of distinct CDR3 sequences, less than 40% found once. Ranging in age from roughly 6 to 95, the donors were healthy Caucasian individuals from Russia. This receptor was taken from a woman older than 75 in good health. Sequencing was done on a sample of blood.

CDR3 coding DNA: TGTGCCAGCAGCGTTTCGGTATGGGAGTACAATCAGCCCCAGCATTTT. Its translation is CASSVSVWEYNQPQHF. The V call is TRBV21-1, the J call TRBJ1-5. TRBV21-1 is marked as a pseudogene. The CDR3 length is 16 residues.